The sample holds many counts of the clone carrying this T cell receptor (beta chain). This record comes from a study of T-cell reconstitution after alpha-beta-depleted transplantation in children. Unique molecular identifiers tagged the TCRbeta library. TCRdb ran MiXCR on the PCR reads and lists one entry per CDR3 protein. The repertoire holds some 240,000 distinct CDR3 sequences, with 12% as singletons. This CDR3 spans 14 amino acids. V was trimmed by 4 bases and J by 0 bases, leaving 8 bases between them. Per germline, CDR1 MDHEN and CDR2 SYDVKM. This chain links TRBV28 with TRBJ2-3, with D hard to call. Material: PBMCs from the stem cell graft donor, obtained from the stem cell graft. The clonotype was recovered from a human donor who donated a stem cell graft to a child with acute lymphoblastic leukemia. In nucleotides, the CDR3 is TGTGCCAGCAGTTCCCCCGCTAGCACAGATACGCAGTATTTT. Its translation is CASSSPASTDTQYF.